These 23 T cell receptor beta chains were sequenced from one sample in a study of Ad26.COV2.S vaccination and SARS-CoV-2 variants. Only in-frame clones appear in the TCRdb table, and some are missing; sequencing was by immunoSEQ multiplex PCR. The table records over 400,000 clones, around 91% of them present only once. Treatment here: roughly 18 received Ad26.COV2.S at low or high dose, single or two shots; about 5 received placebo; per-sample allocation not given. The samples date from day 63 after the first vaccine or placebo injection. The material was peripheral blood, obtained in a trial of Ad26.COV2.S vaccine versus placebo. All receptors derive from a person aged 18-65 years who received the Ad26.COV2.S COVID-19 vaccine or a placebo.

This chain connects TRBV7-9 to TRBJ2-3; 8 bases fit TRBD2. V dropped 5 bases and J dropped 7; count of bases not matched to a gene: 11. Germline loops: CDR1 SEHNR, CDR2 FQNEAQ (reference sequence). This CDR3 is 15 amino acids long. The CDR3 region has the DNA TGTGCCAGCAGCCAAGCGCGGGGGGACGGGAATACGCAGTATTTT. Translated, it gives CASSQARGDGNTQYF.

The V gene is TRBV5-1, the J gene TRBJ2-3; D gene uncertain. Germline CDR1 reads SGHRS; CDR2 reads YFSETQ. The CDR3 is made up of 15 amino acids. V was cut by 0 bases and J by 2 bases, with 10 bases left in between. The CDR3 DNA reads as TGCGCCAGCAGCTTGGACAGCCGGTCCACAGATACGCAGTATTTT. Translation: CASSLDSRSTDTQYF.

The V and J genes are TRBV28 and TRBJ1-6; D is possibly TRBD1 (6 bases). From germline, CDR1 is MDHEN and CDR2 SYDVKM. Trimming stripped 5 bases from V and 2 bases from J, with 13 bases between. The CDR3 has 16 residues. CDR3 nucleotides: TGTGCCAGCAGTACCTACAGGGACGCCTATAATTCACCCCTCCACTTT. Residues: CASSTYRDAYNSPLHF.

V usage is TRBV20-1 and J usage is TRBJ1-4, with no clear D. Germline V gives CDR1 DFQATT, CDR2 SNEGSKA (reference sequence). With 3 bases removed from V and 0 bases from J, the gap between germline ends came to 5 bases. The CDR3 is 13 amino acids. This chain's CDR3 is CSASQATNEKLFF. CDR3 nucleotide sequence: TGCAGTGCTAGTCAGGCAACTAATGAAAAACTGTTTTTT.

This chain links TRBV5-6 with TRBJ1-2; D gene unclear. Germline values: CDR1 SGHDT, CDR2 YYEEEE. Trimming removed 4 bases from V and 4 bases from J, with 11 bases in between. The CDR3 is made up of 13 amino acids. The CDR3 DNA reads TGTGCCAGCAGCCCCTCAGGTCTCTATGGCTACACCTTC. Its translation: CASSPSGLYGYTF.

The chain joins TRBV28 to TRBJ2-6; D call uncertain. The CDR3 totals 18 residues. Germline-derived CDR1 and CDR2 are MDHEN and SYDVKM. CDR3 nucleotide sequence: TGTGGCAGTCTACCCGCCGTGCCGGCGTGGACTGGGGCCAACGTCCTGACTTTC. Its translation is CGSLPAVPAWTGANVLTF.

The chain recombines TRBV28 with TRBJ1-4; TRBD1 is a possible D gene (6 bases). Germline V lookup: CDR1 MDHEN, CDR2 SYDVKM. The CDR3 runs 12 residues. V lost 6 bases and J 7 bases, leaving 9 bases between the germline ends. This CDR3 is CASRGGSEKLFF. CDR3 sequence (DNA): TGTGCCAGCAGGGGGGGCAGTGAAAAACTGTTTTTT.

The chain joins TRBV28 to TRBJ1-5; possibly TRBD1 for D (5 bases). Trimming removed 2 bases at V and 3 bases at J, with 8 bases between. The germline gives CDR1 MDHEN, CDR2 SYDVKM. This CDR3 has 14 amino acids. Here the CDR3 reads CASSLKGPNQPQHF. The CDR3 coding sequence is TGTGCCAGCAGTTTAAAGGGACCCAATCAGCCCCAGCATTTT.

The chain combines TRBV28 with TRBJ1-1; D unclear. V gave up 0 bases and J gave up 5 bases, with 22 bases separating them. CDR1 and CDR2 (germline): MDHEN, SYDVKM. The CDR3 sequence is 18 residues long. CDR3 nucleotides: TGTGCCAGCAGTTTATGGTCTCGTGGCCGGGATAAAAGGACTGAAGCTTTCTTT. It is translated as CASSLWSRGRDKRTEAFF.

The chain uses TRBV28 and TRBJ1-5, with 8 positions matching TRBD1. CDR3 length: 15 residues. V shed 6 bases and J 7 bases; nucleotides not matched to a gene: 11. Germline V CDR1 and CDR2: MDHEN, SYDVKM. The CDR3 protein is CASSTGQGRGQPQHF. The DNA for the CDR3 is TGTGCCAGCAGCACCGGACAGGGACGCGGACAGCCCCAGCATTTT.

V gene TRBV6-2 or TRBV6-3 combines with J gene TRBJ2-7; D remains ambiguous. V was cut by 2 bases and J by 0 bases, with 11 bases left in between. The CDR3 has 15 residues. The germline CDR1 and CDR2 sequences are MNHEY and SVGEGT. DNA of the CDR3: TGTGCCAGCAGTTACAGGGCCCGGGCCTCCTACGAGCAGTACTTC. Translated: CASSYRARASYEQYF.

This rearrangement joins TRBV19 to TRBJ2-1; no reliable D call. Germline CDR1 LNHDA, CDR2 SQIVND (reference sequence). Between the trimmed V and J ends, which lost 6 bases and 3 bases, there was a span of 15 bases. The CDR3 has 15 residues. The CDR3 DNA reads TGTGCCAGTAGCCCCACTCCCCTCGGCTACAATGAGCAGTTCTTC. Its protein is CASSPTPLGYNEQFF. Full variable domain (missing parts from reference TRBV19 and TRBJ2-1): DGGITQSPKYLFRKEGQNVTLSCEQNLNHDAMYWYRQDPGQGLRLIYYSQIVNDFQKGDIAEGYSVSREKKESFPLTVTSAQKNPTAFYLCASSPTPLGYNEQFFGPGTRLTVL.

The chain employs TRBV27 and TRBJ2-2; D remains ambiguous. The CDR3 consists of 13 residues. CDR1 is MNHEY, CDR2 SMNVEV, per germline (reference sequence). Trimming stripped 1 base from V and 1 base from J, with 1 base between. The CDR3 DNA reads TGTGCCAGCAGTTTATTGAACACCGGGGAGCTGTTTTTT. Translating gives CASSLLNTGELFF.

The chain employs TRBV4-2 and TRBJ2-1, with 10 positions matching TRBD2. The trim removed 0 bases at V and 7 bases at J, leaving 9 bases unmatched. Germline V gene data show CDR1 as LGHNA and CDR2 as YNFKEQ. The CDR3 contains 17 residues. The chain's CDR3 is CASSQDPSGRRGNEQFF. CDR3 DNA sequence: TGTGCCAGCAGCCAAGATCCTAGCGGGAGAAGGGGAAATGAGCAGTTCTTC.

The chain carries TRBV2 and TRBJ1-2; possible D gene TRBD1, 6 bases. V was cut by 5 bases and J by 4 bases, with 11 bases left in between. Germline loops: CDR1 SNHLY, CDR2 FYNNEI. The CDR3 has 13 residues. This CDR3 is CASSNRDGYGYTF. The DNA of the CDR3 is TGTGCCAGCAGTAACAGGGATGGCTATGGCTACACCTTC.

The chain is built from TRBV5-6 and TRBJ1-2; 8 bases match TRBD1. The germline V gene has CDR1 SGHDT and CDR2 YYEEEE. The CDR3 is made up of 13 amino acids. The junction had 2 bases not matched to a gene; V was cut back by 0 bases and J by 7 bases. CDR3 in amino acids: CASSLAGGGGYTF. The DNA for the CDR3 is TGTGCCAGCAGCTTGGCAGGGGGCGGTGGCTACACCTTC.

This chain connects TRBV5-1 to TRBJ2-7; D tentatively fits TRBD1 or TRBD2 (5 bases each). This CDR3 region has 14 residues. V dropped 4 bases and J dropped 2 bases, with 13 bases sitting between them. From germline, CDR1 is SGHRS and CDR2 YFSETQ. In nucleotides, the CDR3 is TGCGCCAGCAGCGCTGGTTGGGGGACCTACGAGCAGTACTTC. This sequence encodes CASSAGWGTYEQYF.

The rearrangement joins TRBV6-6 to TRBJ1-5; 11 bases map to TRBD1. The trim removed 5 bases at V and 2 bases at J, leaving 14 bases unmatched. Germline V gene sequence: CDR1 MNHNY, CDR2 SVGAGI (reference sequence). CDR3 size: 19 residues. The DNA for the CDR3 is TGTGCCAGCAGTCCCCGTAACGGGGACAGGGGGTTTGGCAATCAGCCCCAGCATTTT. Encoded protein: CASSPRNGDRGFGNQPQHF.

This chain joins TRBV29-1 and TRBJ2-1, with a weak D call TRBD1 (6 bases). The CDR3 runs 15 residues. Germline V gene data show CDR1 as SQVTM and CDR2 as ANQGSEA. Trimming removed 3 bases at V and 3 bases at J, with 15 bases between. The CDR3 region is CSVEVRAGVYNEQFF. CDR3 nucleotide sequence: TGCAGCGTTGAGGTTCGGGCAGGGGTCTACAATGAGCAGTTCTTC.

This clone was found once. The chain recombines TRBV28 with TRBJ2-6; D possibly uses TRBD1 or TRBD2 (5 bases each). Germline-derived CDR1 and CDR2 are MDHEN and SYDVKM. Trimming pared 6 bases from V and 0 bases from J, leaving 9 bases between. The CDR3 is made up of 15 amino acids. The CDR3 region has the DNA TGTGCCAGCAGCCGAGGGGACTCTGGGGCCAACGTCCTGACTTTC. The encoded protein is CASSRGDSGANVLTF. The full variable domain, rest sourced from reference TRBV28 and TRBJ2-6, is DVKVTQSSRYLVKRTGEKVFLECVQDMDHENMFWYRQDPGLGLRLIYFSYDVKMKEKGDIPEGYSVSREKKERFSLILESASTNQTSMYLCASSRGDSGANVLTFGAGSRLTVL.

This clone appeared a single time. Other DNA sequences within the sample encode an identical CDR3. The chain couples TRBV7-2 to TRBJ1-5, with D maybe TRBD1 (6 bases). Per germline, CDR1 SGHTA and CDR2 FQGNSA. The V end lost 5 bases, the J end lost 4 bases, and 9 bases lay between the germline ends. The CDR3 length is 13 residues. The CDR3 loop reads CASSVRGNQPQHF. CDR3 coding DNA: TGTGCCAGCAGCGTCAGGGGAAATCAGCCCCAGCATTTT.

This chain uses TRBV7-3 with TRBJ1-1; D remains unclear. The germline gives CDR1 SGHTA, CDR2 FQGTGA. Between the trimmed V and J ends, which lost 5 bases and 1 base, there was a span of 8 bases. The CDR3 sequence is 13 residues long. The CDR3 region is CASSQDGNTEAFF. The CDR3 DNA reads TGTGCCAGCAGCCAGGACGGGAACACTGAAGCTTTCTTT.

This chain joins TRBV23-1 and TRBJ2-1; 13 bases agree with TRBD2. TRBV23-1 is sorted into the ORF group, with uncertain function. This CDR3 contains 16 residues. J lost 6 bases, V lost 3 bases, and 5 bases had no gene match. The CDR3 bases are TGCGCCAGCAGTCAGGCCGGGACTAGCGGGGCCAATGAGCAGTTCTTC. Translation gives CASSQAGTSGANEQFF.